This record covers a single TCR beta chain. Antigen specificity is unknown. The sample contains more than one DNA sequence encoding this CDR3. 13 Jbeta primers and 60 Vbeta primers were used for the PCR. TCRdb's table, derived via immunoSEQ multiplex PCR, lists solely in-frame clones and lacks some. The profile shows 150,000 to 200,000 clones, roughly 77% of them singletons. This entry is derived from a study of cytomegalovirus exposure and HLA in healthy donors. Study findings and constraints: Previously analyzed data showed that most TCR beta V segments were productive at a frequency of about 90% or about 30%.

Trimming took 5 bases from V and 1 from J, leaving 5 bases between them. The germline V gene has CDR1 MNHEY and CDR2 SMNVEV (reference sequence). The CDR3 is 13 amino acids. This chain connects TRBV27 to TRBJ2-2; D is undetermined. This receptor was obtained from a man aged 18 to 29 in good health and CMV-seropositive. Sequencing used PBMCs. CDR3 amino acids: CASSRVNTGELFF. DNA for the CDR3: TGTGCCAGCAGTCGGGTGAACACCGGGGAGCTGTTTTTT.